This T cell receptor (beta chain) comes out of a study of shared clonotypes between healthy human individuals. Findings and caveats of the study: The naive CD4 repertoires of a few donors were compared, and around 5% of clonotypes were shared.

Sequencing used immunoSEQ multiplex PCR; TCRdb keeps in-frame clones, though not all of them. The sample includes about 2,200,000 clones, about 92% of them seen just once. The V gene's germline CDR1 is MDHEN and CDR2 SYDVKM. The CDR3 has 17 amino acids. Trimming at V came to 3 bases and at J to 0 bases, leaving 10 bases not matched to a gene. Positively selected for CCR7, the CD45RO-negative cells used as naive CD8 cells excluded terminally differentiated effector memory CD45RA+ cells. On this clone: Its target is not known.

This TCR was sampled from a man between 18 and 35 years old in good health. Some clones in this sample may be carry-over from other donors' samples. The chain links TRBV28 to TRBJ1-1, with 7 bases aligning to TRBD1. The sample was naive CD8+ T cells from PBMCs. The CDR3 region has the DNA TGTGCCAGCAGTTTCCACCAGGGGACAGAGATGAACACTGAAGCTTTCTTT. This translates into CASSFHQGTEMNTEAFF.